The clone carrying this T cell receptor (beta chain) was seen more than once but under ten times. CDR1 and CDR2 from the germline V gene are SGHDT and YYEEEE. V lost 1 base, J lost 2 bases, and 11 bases stayed unmatched. This CDR3 spans 18 amino acids. This record belongs to a study of T-cell reconstitution after alpha-beta-depleted transplantation in children. Researchers prepared the TCRbeta library using unique molecular identifiers, the study reports. TCRdb ran MiXCR on the PCR reads and lists one entry per CDR3 protein. The repertoire holds approximately 650,000 distinct CDR3 sequences, with around 14% as singletons.

This chain joins TRBV5-6 and TRBJ2-7; TRBD2 matches at 11 bases. This clonotype originated in a girl aged 2-9 years with congenital amegakaryocytic thrombocytopenia, due to receive a stem cell transplant. Sequencing used PBMCs, obtained before TCRalphabeta/CD19-depleted stem cell transplant. Written as DNA, the CDR3 is TGTGCCAGCAGCTTGCCTTGGGAGCTAGCGGGAGGAACCTACGAGCAGTACTTC. It codes for CASSLPWELAGGTYEQYF.